This T cell receptor (beta chain) was obtained from a study of cytomegalovirus exposure and HLA in healthy donors. Across the study: Of the donors genotyped, 300 to 500 in all, around 76% fell in the Caucasian-associated ancestry cluster.

In regard to this clone: The antigen is unknown.

The PCR had 60 Vbeta and 13 Jbeta primers. Repertoires were generated with immunoSEQ multiplex PCR, while TCRdb's copy carries only in-frame clones and drops some. The sample lists under 200,000 clones, about nine tenths occurring once. The germline V gene encodes CDR1 MDHEN and CDR2 SYDVKM. The CDR3 has 15 residues. Deletions cut 6 bases from V and 3 bases from J, with 15 bases between. Points from the study as a whole: Later analysis associated a missense DCLRE1C variant with TCR beta V- and J-gene trimming. A later analysis by the authors found several of the most significant clusters apparently linked to common viral pathogens. According to an earlier analysis, most TCR beta V segments yielded productive rearrangements about 87% or about 30% of the time.

This TCR was sampled from a boy under 10 years old in good health and CMV-seronegative. V usage is TRBV28 and J usage is TRBJ1-5; D is unclear. Sequencing used PBMCs. The CDR3 coding sequence is TGTGCCAGCAGCCCAAGAGGAGGGCTCAATCAGCCCCAGCATTTT. Amino acid sequence: CASSPRGGLNQPQHF.